This entry is about one T cell receptor (beta chain). Some clones are missing from TCRdb's copy, which holds only in-frame ones; the method was immunoSEQ multiplex PCR. This sample has some 45,000 clones; roughly nine tenths occur once, and the top ten carry roughly 10%. The data stem from a study of blood T cell repertoires in COVID-19. Study in general: PBMCs, B-cell-depleted T cells, or T cells provided the cDNA or gDNA that made up the material.

The germline V and J ends were trimmed by 4 bases and 0 bases, with 12 bases remaining between them. Germline loops: CDR1 MNHEY, CDR2 SVGAGI. This CDR3 comprises 15 residues. The chain links TRBV6-5 to TRBJ2-5; tentatively, D is TRBD2 (7 bases). This receptor was obtained from a human donor in a cohort sampled during active COVID-19. Sequenced material: peripheral blood. This CDR3 reads CASSSAGAYQETQYF. Written as DNA, the CDR3 is TGTGCCAGCAGTTCTGCGGGGGCCTACCAAGAGACCCAGTACTTC.